Listed below are T cell receptor beta chains from one sample, sequenced in a study of blood T cell repertoires in COVID-19. Repertoires were generated with immunoSEQ multiplex PCR, while TCRdb's copy carries only in-frame clones and drops some. The sample has about 100,000 clones; almost 90% are singletons. The sequenced material came from peripheral blood. The origin of the receptors is a human donor in a cohort sampled during active COVID-19. Each CDR3 is given with its conserved first and last residue. Clone size is given for some rows only: seen once, a few or many times, or a class if the clone is expanded.

clone size: NA; J gene: TRBJ2-5; V gene: TRBV15; CDR3 protein: CATSPGGSGRLGETQYF
clone size: NA; J gene: TRBJ2-2; V gene: TRBV11-1; CDR3 protein: CASTGGGIAGTGELFF
clone size: NA; J gene: TRBJ1-3; V gene: TRBV28; CDR3 protein: CASSIETGGGNTIYF
clone size: NA; J gene: TRBJ1-2; V gene: TRBV19; CDR3 protein: CASSIGGNYGYTF
clone size: many; J gene: TRBJ2-5; V gene: TRBV19; CDR3 protein: CASSRDRAETQYF
clone size: NA; J gene: TRBJ2-7; V gene: TRBV14; CDR3 protein: CASSQATGLAGVMYEQYF
clone size: once; J gene: TRBJ1-1; V gene: TRBV5-4; CDR3 protein: CASSLGTAITEAFF
clone size: NA; J gene: TRBJ1-5; V gene: TRBV5-6; CDR3 protein: CASSNRELGGNQPQHF
clone size: NA; J gene: TRBJ2-1; V gene: TRBV19; CDR3 protein: CASSIRPSGIVEQFF
clone size: NA; J gene: TRBJ1-2; V gene: TRBV10-3; CDR3 protein: CAISPSIAVNYGYTF
clone size: NA; J gene: TRBJ2-2; V gene: TRBV14; CDR3 protein: CASSQDYKNTGELFF
clone size: NA; J gene: TRBJ1-5; V gene: TRBV28; CDR3 protein: CASSLYPGIYNQPQHF
clone size: NA; J gene: TRBJ2-3; V gene: TRBV5-1; CDR3 protein: CASSSSPQGIGSDTQYF
clone size: NA; J gene: TRBJ2-2; V gene: TRBV12-2; CDR3 protein: CASRLDKTGTGKNTGELFF
clone size: NA; J gene: TRBJ2-7; V gene: TRBV6-6; CDR3 protein: CASSYSLTSYEQYF
clone size: NA; J gene: TRBJ2-7; V gene: TRBV5-4; CDR3 protein: CASSSYRGQGEQYF
clone size: many; J gene: TRBJ2-1; V gene: TRBV5-4; CDR3 protein: CASSLELAGSREQFF
clone size: NA; J gene: TRBJ1-1; V gene: TRBV28; CDR3 protein: CASRDPGPMNTEAFF